This record covers a single TCR beta chain. What antigen it recognizes has not been identified. No base quality values were provided; no much bigger clone lies one nucleotide off. From a lookup of the germline V gene, CDR1 and CDR2 are KGHDR and SFDVKD. Measured from the cysteine to the phenylalanine, the CDR3 is 12 residues long. The read is trimmed to its CDR3 DNA, 36 bases read in frame from base 1. V and J lose 4 bases and 6 bases, and a span of 8 bases separates them. The source of the sample is a study of T cell responses to AZD1222 COVID-19 vaccine (dated by TCRdb to about 2021). About the investigation overall: AZD1222 recipients given second doses at about 4 weeks or at about 12 weeks were pooled, since spike-specific TCR depth and breadth were not found to differ between the two schedules. Trial participants were enrolled by age into subgroups of 18-55, 56-69 and 70-plus years, and roughly 150, 30 and 60 TCR-sequenced participants, respectively, were included in these subgroups. TCR sequencing covered some 240 trial participants: 200 to 220 given two doses of AZD1222 and about 26 given two doses of MenACWY control vaccine.

The CDR3 regions of human TCRbeta chains were subjected to immunosequencing. The authors' pipeline ran thus. TCRs in the repertoires were matched against a reference library of SARS-CoV-2-specific TCRs that had been generated with the MIRA antigen-specificity platform. Breadth meant the fraction of unique TCRs that were SARS-CoV-2-associated, whereas depth meant the fraction of total T cells that were SARS-CoV-2-associated. Using the MIRA data, each spike-specific TCR was mapped to the spike region that the TCR reacts to and placed in a CD4 or CD8 class. Log10-transformed breadth and depth values were compared by one-way ANOVA with Sidak's multiple comparisons tests. TCRdb provides this immuneACCESS table in a form limited to in-frame rearrangements. Some clones are lacking; in checked studies, under half of them reflect an unresolved V gene, and why the rest are absent is not known. The V and J calls and clone size were taken over from that table, and D and trimming were inferred from the DNA. Counted in this sample were 150,000 to 200,000 clones; around 91% of them appeared once. The leading ten clones occupy about 6.9% of the sample.

The investigation overall reported the following: The 56-69-year group was small, and its depth increase did not reach significance, likely because of low power. After two AZD1222 doses, spike-specific TCR breadth and depth were significantly higher than at day 0 and than in MenACWY recipients. Because no day 14 peak-response samples were available, the repertoires could be characterized only after the peak T cell response. Conclusions about previously exposed vaccinees are limited, since just five or six AZD1222 recipients were seropositive for SARS-CoV-2 at baseline. Nearly half of unique spike-specific TCRs reportedly recognized epitopes outside regions mutated in the B.1.351 and B.1.1.7 variants. The whole spike protein was spanned by vaccine-associated CD4 TCRs, and dominant responses were seen in regions 160-218 and 743-854. Participants were mostly white British and included more females than males, and it was suggested by the authors that clonal diversity may have been underestimated.

In light of the paper, this sample's time point label describes: baseline before first vaccination. Vaccinee samples were obtained from the UK trials COV001 and COV002, which included a single-blind randomized controlled phase 2/3 trial of AZD1222 (ChAdOx1 nCoV-19) in healthy adults. For TCRbeta chain sequencing, PBMC samples from trial participants were taken at day 0 and at day 28 after the second dose. This TCR came from an adult in good health. The chain is assembled from TRBV24-1 and TRBJ1-2; the D gene cannot be resolved reliably. Specimen: peripheral blood, collected on day 0 of AZD1222 vaccination. The nucleotide sequence is TGTGCCACCAGTGACCCCCTTGATGGCTACACCTTC. It is translated as CATSDPLDGYTF.